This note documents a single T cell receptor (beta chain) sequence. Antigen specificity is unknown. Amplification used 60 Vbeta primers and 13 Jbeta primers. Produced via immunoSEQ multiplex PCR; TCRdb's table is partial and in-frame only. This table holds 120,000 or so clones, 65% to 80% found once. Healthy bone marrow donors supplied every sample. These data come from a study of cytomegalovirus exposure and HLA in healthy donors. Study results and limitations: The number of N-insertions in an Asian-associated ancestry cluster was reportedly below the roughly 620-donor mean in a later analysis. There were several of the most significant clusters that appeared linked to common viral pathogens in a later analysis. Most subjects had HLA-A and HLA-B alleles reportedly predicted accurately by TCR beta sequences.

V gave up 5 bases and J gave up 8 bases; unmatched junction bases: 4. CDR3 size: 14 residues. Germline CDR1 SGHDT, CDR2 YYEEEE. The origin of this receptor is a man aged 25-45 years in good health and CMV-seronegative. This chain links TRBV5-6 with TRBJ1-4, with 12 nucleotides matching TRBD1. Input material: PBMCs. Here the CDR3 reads CASRFGTGGEKLFF. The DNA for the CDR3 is TGTGCCAGCAGGTTCGGGACAGGGGGCGAAAAACTGTTTTTT.